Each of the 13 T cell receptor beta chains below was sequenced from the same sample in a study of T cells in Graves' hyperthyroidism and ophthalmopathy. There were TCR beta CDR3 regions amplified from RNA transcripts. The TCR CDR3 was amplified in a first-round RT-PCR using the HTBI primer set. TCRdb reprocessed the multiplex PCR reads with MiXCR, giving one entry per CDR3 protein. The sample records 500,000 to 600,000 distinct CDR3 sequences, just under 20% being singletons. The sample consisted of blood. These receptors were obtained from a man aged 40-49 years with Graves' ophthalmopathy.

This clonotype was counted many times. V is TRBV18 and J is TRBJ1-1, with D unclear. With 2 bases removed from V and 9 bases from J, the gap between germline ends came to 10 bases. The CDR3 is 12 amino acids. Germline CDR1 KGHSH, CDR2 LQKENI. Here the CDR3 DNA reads TGTGCCAGCTCACCAGGATCGGTTCAAGCTTTCTTT. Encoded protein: CASSPGSVQAFF.

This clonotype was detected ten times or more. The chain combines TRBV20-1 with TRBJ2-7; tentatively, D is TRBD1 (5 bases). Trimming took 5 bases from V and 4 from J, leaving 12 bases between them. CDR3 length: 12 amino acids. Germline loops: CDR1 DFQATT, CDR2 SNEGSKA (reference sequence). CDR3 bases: TGCAGTGCTGTGAAGGGGTCTTACGAGCAGTACTTC. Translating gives CSAVKGSYEQYF.

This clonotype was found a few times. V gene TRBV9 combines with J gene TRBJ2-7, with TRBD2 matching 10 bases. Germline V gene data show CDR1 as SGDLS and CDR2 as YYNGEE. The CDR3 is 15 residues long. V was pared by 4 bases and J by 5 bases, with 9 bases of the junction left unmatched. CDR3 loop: CASSSTGTSDDEQYF. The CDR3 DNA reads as TGTGCCAGCAGCTCGACCGGGACTAGCGATGACGAGCAGTACTTC.

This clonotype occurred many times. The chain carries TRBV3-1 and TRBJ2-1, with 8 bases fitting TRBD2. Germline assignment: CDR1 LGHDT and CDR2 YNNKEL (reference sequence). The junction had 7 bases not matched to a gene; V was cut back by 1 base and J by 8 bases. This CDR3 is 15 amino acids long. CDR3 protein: CASSQAQAGVDEQFF. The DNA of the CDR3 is TGTGCCAGCAGCCAAGCACAAGCGGGGGTCGATGAGCAGTTCTTC.

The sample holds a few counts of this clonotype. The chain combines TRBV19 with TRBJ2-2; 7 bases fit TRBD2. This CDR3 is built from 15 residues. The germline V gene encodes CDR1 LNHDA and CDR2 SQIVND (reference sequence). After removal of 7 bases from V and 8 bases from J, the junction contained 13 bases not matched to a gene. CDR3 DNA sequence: TGTGCCAGTAAAAATCGGGGGAGGGAAGTTGGGGAGCTGTTTTTT. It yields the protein CASKNRGREVGELFF.

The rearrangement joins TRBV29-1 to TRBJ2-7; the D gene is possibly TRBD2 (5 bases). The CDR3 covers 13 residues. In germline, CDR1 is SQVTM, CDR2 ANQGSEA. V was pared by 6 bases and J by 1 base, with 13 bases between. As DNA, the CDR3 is TGCAGCGTCGCGTGGGGAGTTTCCTACGAGCAGTACTTC. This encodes CSVAWGVSYEQYF.

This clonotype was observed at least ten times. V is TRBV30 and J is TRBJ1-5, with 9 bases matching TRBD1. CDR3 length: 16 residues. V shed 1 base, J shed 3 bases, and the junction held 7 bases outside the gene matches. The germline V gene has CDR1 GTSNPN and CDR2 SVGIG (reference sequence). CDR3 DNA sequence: TGTGCCTGGAGTGGGGGGACAGGGAGGCCCAATCAGCCCCAGCATTTT. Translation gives CAWSGGTGRPNQPQHF.

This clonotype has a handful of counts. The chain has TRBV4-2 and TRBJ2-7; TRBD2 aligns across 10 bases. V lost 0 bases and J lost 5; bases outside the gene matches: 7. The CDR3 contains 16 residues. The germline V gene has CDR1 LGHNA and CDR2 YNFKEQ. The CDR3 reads CASSQDSTGLANEQYF. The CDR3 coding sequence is TGTGCCAGCAGCCAAGACTCCACGGGACTAGCGAACGAGCAGTACTTC.

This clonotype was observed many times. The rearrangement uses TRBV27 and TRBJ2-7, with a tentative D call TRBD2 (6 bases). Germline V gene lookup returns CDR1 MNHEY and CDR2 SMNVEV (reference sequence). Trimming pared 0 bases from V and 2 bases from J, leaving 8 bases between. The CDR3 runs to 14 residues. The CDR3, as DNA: TGTGCCAGCAGTTTATCCGGCGGGACCTACGAGCAGTACTTC. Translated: CASSLSGGTYEQYF.

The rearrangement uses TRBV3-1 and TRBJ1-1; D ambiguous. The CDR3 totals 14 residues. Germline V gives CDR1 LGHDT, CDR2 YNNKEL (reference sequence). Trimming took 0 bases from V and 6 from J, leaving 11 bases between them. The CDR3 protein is CASSQERVGAEAFF. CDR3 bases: TGTGCCAGCAGCCAAGAAAGGGTTGGCGCTGAAGCTTTCTTT.

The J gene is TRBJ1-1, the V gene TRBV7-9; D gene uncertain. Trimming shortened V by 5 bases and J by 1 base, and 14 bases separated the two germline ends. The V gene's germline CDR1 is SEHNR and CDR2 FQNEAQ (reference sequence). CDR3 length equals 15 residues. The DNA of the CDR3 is TGTGCCAGCAGCAATCACCTCGACGCGAACACTGAAGCTTTCTTT. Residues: CASSNHLDANTEAFF.

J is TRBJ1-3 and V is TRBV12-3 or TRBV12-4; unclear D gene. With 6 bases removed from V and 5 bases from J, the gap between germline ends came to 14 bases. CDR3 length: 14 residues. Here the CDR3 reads CASSSETYRNTIYF. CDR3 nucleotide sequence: TGTGCCAGCAGCTCCGAGACATACCGAAACACCATATATTTT.

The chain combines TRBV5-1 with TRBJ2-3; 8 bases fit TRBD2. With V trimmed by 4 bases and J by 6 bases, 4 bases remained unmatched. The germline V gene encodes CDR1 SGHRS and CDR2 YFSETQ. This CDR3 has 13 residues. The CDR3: CASSPGGVDTQYF. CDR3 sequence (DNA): TGCGCCAGCAGCCCGGGGGGGGTTGATACGCAGTATTTT.